Listed below are T cell receptor beta chains from one sample, sequenced in a study of OX40 agonist ivuxolimab in advanced cancers. Sequencing was performed with immunoSEQ multiplex PCR; in TCRdb, only in-frame clones are kept and a portion is missing. Among tens of thousands of clones listed, roughly 80% were seen once. The sequencing here drew on CD4+ or CD8+ T cells sorted from blood, taken in a trial of the OX40 agonist ivuxolimab. These receptors all stem from an adult with an advanced solid tumor such as melanoma, head and neck, liver or kidney cancer. CDR3s include the opening cysteine and the closing phenylalanine or tryptophan. D genes are given only for firm matches. Not every row has a clone size; where given, it reads once, few, many or a size class.

j_gene	v_gene	abundance	d_gene	CDR3nt	CDR3aa
TRBJ2-3	TRBV5-1	-	-	TGCGCCAGCAGCTTAGGACAGTCCACAGATACGCAGTATTTT	CASSLGQSTDTQYF
TRBJ1-6	TRBV5-6	-	-	TGTGCCAGCAGCTTGGGTGGGTACGGTTCACCCCTCCACTTT	CASSLGGYGSPLHF
TRBJ1-1	TRBV11-3	-	TRBD1	TGTGCCAGCAGCTTCCGGGGGACAGCGAACACTGAAGCTTTCTTT	CASSFRGTANTEAFF
TRBJ2-7	TRBV29-1	-	-	TGCAGCGTTGTCCGCAGAGCCTGGGGCTTTGATGCCTACGAGCAGTACTTC	CSVVRRAWGFDAYEQYF
TRBJ2-3	TRBV2	few	-	TGTGCCAGCAGTGAGACGACGGATACGCAGTATTTT	CASSETTDTQYF
TRBJ2-1	TRBV21-1	-	-	TGTGCCAGCATGCCGGGACGCGAAGTCTACAATGAGCAGTTCTTC	CASMPGREVYNEQFF
TRBJ1-6	TRBV20-1	-	-	TGCAGTGCTAGATTCCCTGGCCACTTT	CSARFPGHF
TRBJ1-4	TRBV15	-	-	TGTGCCACCGACAAGGGGGGGATCAATGAAAAACTGTTTTTT	CATDKGGINEKLFF
TRBJ1-5	TRBV27	once	TRBD1	TGTGCCAGCAGCCCACAGTCTACAGGGGGTAGTCAGCCCCAGCATTTT	CASSPQSTGGSQPQHF
TRBJ1-4	TRBV5-4	-	-	TGTGCCAGCAGCCTCCGGGGGAAAAGAACGGAACTGTTTTTT	CASSLRGKRTELFF
TRBJ2-3	TRBV11-3	-	-	TGTGCCAGCAGCTTGACAGCTAGCACAGATACGCAGTATTTT	CASSLTASTDTQYF
TRBJ2-1	TRBV7-2	-	-	TGTGCCAGCAGCTTATTTTTGGGGGGCCGCTACAATGAGCAGTTCTTC	CASSLFLGGRYNEQFF
TRBJ2-7	TRBV5-1	once	TRBD2	TGCGCCAGCAGCGCGGAGGCTAGCGGGGGGGCGGTTGAGCAGTACTTC	CASSAEASGGAVEQYF
TRBJ1-4	TRBV6-5	-	-	TGTGCCAGCAGGGCTTTGAACGATGAAAAACTGTTTTTT	CASRALNDEKLFF
TRBJ1-4	TRBV7-9	few	-	TGTGCCAGCAGCCCCGACTCGGAAAAACTGTTTTTT	CASSPDSEKLFF
TRBJ1-2	TRBV6-5	-	-	TGTGCCAGCAGTTACGTAGGGGGTGAAGGCTACACCTTC	CASSYVGGEGYTF
TRBJ2-3	TRBV7-2	-	-	TGTGCCAGCAGCCCGCCCGGGGCCACGCAGTATTTT	CASSPPGATQYF
TRBJ1-1	TRBV14	-	-	TGTGCCAGCAGCCAAGACCGGGGGGCGGGGCGGAGGAACACTGAAGCTTTCTTT	CASSQDRGAGRRNTEAFF
TRBJ2-5	TRBV29-1	-	-	TGCAGCGTTGACTCGGACACGGGCTTGGACTTC	CSVDSDTGLDF
TRBJ2-7	TRBV27	-	TRBD1	TGTGCCAGCAGTCTGCGGACAGGGGGCGAGCAGTACTTC	CASSLRTGGEQYF
TRBJ2-5	TRBV2	-	-	TGTGCCAGCAGTGCATTACTTAGACATCAAGAGACCCAGTACTTC	CASSALLRHQETQYF
TRBJ2-3	TRBV9	-	TRBD2	TGTGCCAGCAGCCGGACTAGCGGGAGGGCCCGGGGAGATACGCAGTATTTT	CASSRTSGRARGDTQYF
TRBJ2-3	TRBV29-1	-	-	TGCAGCGTTCCAGGGGCAGATACGCAGTATTTT	CSVPGADTQYF
TRBJ2-3	TRBV11-3	-	-	TGTGCCAGCAGGAAAGGTAGTCATACGCAGTATTTT	CASRKGSHTQYF
TRBJ1-6	TRBV14	few	-	TGTGCCAGCAGCCAAGATAGTTGGTATTCACCCCTCCACTTT	CASSQDSWYSPLHF
TRBJ1-2	TRBV28	-	-	TGTGCCAGCAGTTTCACCGGGAGGGGGTTGGACTATGGCTACACCTTC	CASSFTGRGLDYGYTF
TRBJ2-2	TRBV28	-	-	TGTGCCAGCAGCTCTGGACCGACGGCCGGGGAGCTGTTTTTT	CASSSGPTAGELFF
TRBJ2-3	TRBV7-9	-	TRBD2	TGTGCCAGCAGCGAGCTAGGGACTAGCGGGGGGGCGCATACGCAGTATTTT	CASSELGTSGGAHTQYF
TRBJ1-3	TRBV18	few	-	TGTGCCAGCTCACCACAGTTTGCTGGAAACACCATATATTTT	CASSPQFAGNTIYF
TRBJ1-1	TRBV7-8	-	-	TGTGCCAGCAGCTTAGGGCAGGCGAACACTGAAGCTTTCTTT	CASSLGQANTEAFF
TRBJ2-7	TRBV13	-	-	TGTGCCAGCAGCTTAGAGGGGGGACACTACGAGCAGTACTTC	CASSLEGGHYEQYF